A single sample is the source of the 2 T cell receptor beta chains below, sequenced in a study of tumor and adjacent non-tumor tissue in lung cancer. A modified ARM-PCR protocol with three rounds of nested PCR amplified TCRbeta. TCRdb re-analysed the multiplex PCR reads in MiXCR, keeping a single row per CDR3 protein. Of fewer than 130,000 distinct CDR3 sequences detected, about 80% appear once; the ten largest clones hold 22%. The template was RNA from unsorted bulk tissue. The sequencing input was lung tumor tissue. The receptors derive from a man between 65 and 85 years old with non-small cell lung cancer.

Comments on this clonotype: A junction end diverges from the germline sequence, so it may reflect a read error. This rearrangement joins TRBV6-2 or TRBV6-3 to TRBJ2-1; 8 nucleotides line up with TRBD2. The germline V gene encodes CDR1 MNHEY and CDR2 SVGEGT. CDR3 length: 15 residues. The CDR3, as DNA: TGTGCCAGCATTCCGGGACTAGAAAATACCAATGTGCAGTTCTTC. As protein: CASIPGLENTNVQFF.

Concerning this clonotype itself: Since no conserved phenylalanine or tryptophan closes the CDR3, a read error is the likely cause. The chain combines TRBV6-5 with TRBJ2-7; perhaps TRBD2 as D (6 bases). Per germline, CDR1 MNHEY and CDR2 SVGAGI. The CDR3 loop spans 16 amino acids. V was shortened by 0 bases and J by 10 bases, with 22 bases between the two germline ends. The CDR3 region has the DNA TGTGCCAGCAGTTACTCTACGGGACTTAATTCGGGGGAACAGTACTTA. Encoded protein: CASSYSTGLNSGEQYL.